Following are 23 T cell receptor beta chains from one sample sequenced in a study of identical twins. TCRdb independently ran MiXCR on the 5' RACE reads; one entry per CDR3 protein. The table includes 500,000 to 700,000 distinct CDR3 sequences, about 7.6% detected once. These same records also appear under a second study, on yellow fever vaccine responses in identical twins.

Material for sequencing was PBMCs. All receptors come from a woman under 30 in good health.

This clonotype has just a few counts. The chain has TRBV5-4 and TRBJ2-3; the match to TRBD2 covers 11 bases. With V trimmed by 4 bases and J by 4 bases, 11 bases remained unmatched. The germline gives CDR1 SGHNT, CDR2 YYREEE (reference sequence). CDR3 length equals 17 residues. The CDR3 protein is CASSLSPSGGPADTQYF. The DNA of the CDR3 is TGTGCCAGCAGCCTCTCCCCTAGCGGGGGGCCCGCAGATACGCAGTATTTT.

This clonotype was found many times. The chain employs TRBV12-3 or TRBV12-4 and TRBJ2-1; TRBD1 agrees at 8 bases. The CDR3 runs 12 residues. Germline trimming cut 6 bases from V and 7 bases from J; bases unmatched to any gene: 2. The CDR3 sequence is CASSWTGNEQFF. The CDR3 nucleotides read TGTGCCAGCAGCTGGACAGGGAATGAGCAGTTCTTC.

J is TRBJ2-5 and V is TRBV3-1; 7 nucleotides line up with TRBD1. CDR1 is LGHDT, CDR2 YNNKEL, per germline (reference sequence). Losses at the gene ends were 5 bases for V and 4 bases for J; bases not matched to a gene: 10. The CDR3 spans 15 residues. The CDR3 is CASSIRQGSRETQYF. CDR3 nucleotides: TGTGCCAGCAGCATAAGACAGGGAAGTAGAGAGACCCAGTACTTC.

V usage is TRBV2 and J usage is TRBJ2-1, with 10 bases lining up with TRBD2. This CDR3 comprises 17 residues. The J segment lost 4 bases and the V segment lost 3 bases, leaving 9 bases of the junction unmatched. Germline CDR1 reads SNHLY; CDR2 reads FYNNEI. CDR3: CASSEASGRWGYNEQFF. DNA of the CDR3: TGTGCCAGCAGTGAGGCTAGCGGGAGATGGGGATACAATGAGCAGTTCTTC. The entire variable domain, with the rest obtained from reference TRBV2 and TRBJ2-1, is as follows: EPEVTQTPSHQVTQMGQEVILRCVPISNHLYFYWYRQILGQKVEFLVSFYNNEISEKSEIFDDQFSVERPDGSNFTLKIRSTKLEDSAMYFCASSEASGRWGYNEQFFGPGTRLTVL.

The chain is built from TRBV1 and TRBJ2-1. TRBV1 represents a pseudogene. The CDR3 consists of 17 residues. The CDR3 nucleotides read TGCACCAGCAGCCAAGTCAAGTGCCTAGCGCCTTACAATGAGCAGTTCTTC. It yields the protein CTSSQVKCLAPYNEQFF.

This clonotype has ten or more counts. The CDR3 nucleotides read TGCAGCGTTACCCGACAGCAAGAGACCCAGTACTTC. It yields the protein CSVTRQQETQYF. The rearrangement links TRBV29-1 to TRBJ2-5; TRBD1 is a possible D gene (5 bases). The CDR3 loop spans 12 amino acids. V lost 5 bases and J lost 2, with 9 bases in between. Germline CDR1 reads SQVTM; CDR2 reads ANQGSEA.

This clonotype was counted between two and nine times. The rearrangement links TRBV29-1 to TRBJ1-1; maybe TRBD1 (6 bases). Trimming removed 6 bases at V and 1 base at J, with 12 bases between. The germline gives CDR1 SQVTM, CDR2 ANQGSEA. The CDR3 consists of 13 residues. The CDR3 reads CSVRGGQNTEAFF. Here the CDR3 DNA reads TGCAGCGTCCGAGGGGGACAGAACACTGAAGCTTTCTTT.

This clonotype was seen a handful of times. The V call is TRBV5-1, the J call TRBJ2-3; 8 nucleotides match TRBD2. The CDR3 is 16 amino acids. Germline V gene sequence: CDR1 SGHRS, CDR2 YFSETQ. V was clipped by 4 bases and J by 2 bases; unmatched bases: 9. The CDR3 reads CASSLDRGGHTDTQYF. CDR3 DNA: TGCGCCAGCAGCCTGGACCGCGGGGGGCACACAGATACGCAGTATTTT.

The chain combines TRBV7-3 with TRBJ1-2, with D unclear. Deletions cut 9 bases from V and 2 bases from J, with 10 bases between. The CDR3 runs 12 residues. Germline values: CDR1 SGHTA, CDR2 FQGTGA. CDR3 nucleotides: TGTGCCAGTGGAGATTCCAACTATGGCTACACCTTC. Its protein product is CASGDSNYGYTF. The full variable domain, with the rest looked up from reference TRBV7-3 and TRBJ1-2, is GAGVSQTPSNKVTEKGKYVELRCDPISGHTALYWYRQSLGQGPEFLIYFQGTGAADDSGLPNDRFFAVRPEGSVSTLKIQRTERGDSAVYLCASGDSNYGYTFGSGTRLTVV.

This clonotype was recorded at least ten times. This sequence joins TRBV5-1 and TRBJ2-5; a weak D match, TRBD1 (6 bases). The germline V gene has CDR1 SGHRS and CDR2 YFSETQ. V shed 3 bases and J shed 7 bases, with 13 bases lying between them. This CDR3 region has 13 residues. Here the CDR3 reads CASSSPRGGTQYF. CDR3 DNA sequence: TGCGCCAGCAGCTCCCCAAGAGGGGGGACCCAGTACTTC.

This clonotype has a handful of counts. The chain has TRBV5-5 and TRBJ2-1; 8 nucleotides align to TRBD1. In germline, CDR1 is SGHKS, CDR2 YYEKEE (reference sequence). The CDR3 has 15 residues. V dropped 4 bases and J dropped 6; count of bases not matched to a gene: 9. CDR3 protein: CASSLGTGVRNEQFF. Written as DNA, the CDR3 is TGTGCCAGCAGCCTCGGGACAGGCGTGCGCAATGAGCAGTTCTTC.

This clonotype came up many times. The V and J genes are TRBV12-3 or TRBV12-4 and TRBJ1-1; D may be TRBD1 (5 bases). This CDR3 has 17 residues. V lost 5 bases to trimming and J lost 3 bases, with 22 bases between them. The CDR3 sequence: CASSPGKGATGDTEAFF. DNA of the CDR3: TGTGCCAGCAGTCCCGGAAAAGGGGCAACGGGAGACACTGAAGCTTTCTTT.

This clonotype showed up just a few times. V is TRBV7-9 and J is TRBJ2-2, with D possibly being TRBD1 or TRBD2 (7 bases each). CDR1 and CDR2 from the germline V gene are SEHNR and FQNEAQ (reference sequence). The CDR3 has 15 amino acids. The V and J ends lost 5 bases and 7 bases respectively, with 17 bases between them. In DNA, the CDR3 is TGTGCCAGCAGCCCATGGGAGGGGGCCAGCGGGGAGCTGTTTTTT. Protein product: CASSPWEGASGELFF.

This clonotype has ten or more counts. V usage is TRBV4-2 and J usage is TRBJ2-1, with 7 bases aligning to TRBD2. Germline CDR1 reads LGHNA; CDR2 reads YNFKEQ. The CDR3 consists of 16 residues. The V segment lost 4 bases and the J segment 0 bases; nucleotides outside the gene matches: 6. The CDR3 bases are TGTGCCAGCAGCCGTTCGTGGGAGGGCTCCTACAATGAGCAGTTCTTC. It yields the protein CASSRSWEGSYNEQFF.

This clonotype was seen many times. The CDR3 bases are TGCGCCAGCATGGGGCTAGCGGGATCCACAGATACGCAGTATTTT. Protein product: CASMGLAGSTDTQYF. The gene calls are TRBV10-2 and TRBJ2-3, with 9 bases that match TRBD2. The CDR3 sequence is 15 residues long. J gave up 2 bases and V 7 bases, and 7 bases lay outside the gene matches. In germline, CDR1 is WSHSY, CDR2 SAAADI.

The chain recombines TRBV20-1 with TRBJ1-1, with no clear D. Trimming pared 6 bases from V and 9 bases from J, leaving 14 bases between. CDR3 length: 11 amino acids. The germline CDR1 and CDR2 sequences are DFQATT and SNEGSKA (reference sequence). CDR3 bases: TGCAGTGCCAAACAACTTAATCAAGCTTTCTTT. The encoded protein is CSAKQLNQAFF.

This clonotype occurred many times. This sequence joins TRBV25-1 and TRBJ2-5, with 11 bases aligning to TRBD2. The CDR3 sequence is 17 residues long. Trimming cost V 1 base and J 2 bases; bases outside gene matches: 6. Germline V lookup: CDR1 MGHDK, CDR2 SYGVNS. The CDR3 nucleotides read TGTGCCAGCAGTGAATTGAGGTTAGCGGGAGGGCAAGAGACCCAGTACTTC. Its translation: CASSELRLAGGQETQYF.

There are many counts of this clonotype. This chain's CDR3 is CASSLRGGESSYEQYF. CDR3 DNA: TGCGCCAGCAGCTTGAGGGGGGGGGAGAGCTCCTACGAGCAGTACTTC. The chain employs TRBV5-1 and TRBJ2-7, with D perhaps TRBD2 (7 bases). Germline V gene lookup returns CDR1 SGHRS and CDR2 YFSETQ. The CDR3 sequence is 16 residues long. V was pared by 1 base and J by 0 bases, with 14 bases between.

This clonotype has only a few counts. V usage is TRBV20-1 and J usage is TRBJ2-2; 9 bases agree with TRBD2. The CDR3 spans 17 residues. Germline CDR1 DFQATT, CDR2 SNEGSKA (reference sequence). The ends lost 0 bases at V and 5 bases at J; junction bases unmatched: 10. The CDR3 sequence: CSAREEGAGGPTGELFF. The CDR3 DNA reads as TGCAGTGCTAGAGAAGAAGGGGCGGGAGGGCCTACCGGGGAGCTGTTTTTT.

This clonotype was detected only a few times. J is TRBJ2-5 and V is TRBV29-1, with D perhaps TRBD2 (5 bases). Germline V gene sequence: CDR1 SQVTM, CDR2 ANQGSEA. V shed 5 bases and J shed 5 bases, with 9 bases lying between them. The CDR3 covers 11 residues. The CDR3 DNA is TGCAGCGTTACTAGTCTTGAGACCCAGTACTTC. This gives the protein CSVTSLETQYF.

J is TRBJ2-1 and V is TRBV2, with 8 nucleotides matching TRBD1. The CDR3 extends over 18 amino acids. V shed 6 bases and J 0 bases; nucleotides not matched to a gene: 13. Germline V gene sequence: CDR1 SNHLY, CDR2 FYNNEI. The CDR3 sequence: CASRGVQGAKSSYNEQFF. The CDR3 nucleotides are TGTGCCAGCAGGGGGGTCCAGGGGGCTAAGAGCTCCTACAATGAGCAGTTCTTC.

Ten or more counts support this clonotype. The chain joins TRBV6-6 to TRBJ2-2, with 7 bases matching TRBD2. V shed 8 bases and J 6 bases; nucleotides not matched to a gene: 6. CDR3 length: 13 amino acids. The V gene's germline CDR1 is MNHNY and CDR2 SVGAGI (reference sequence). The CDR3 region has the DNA TGTGCCAGCTCCCAACGGGGGGCCGGGGAGCTGTTTTTT. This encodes CASSQRGAGELFF.

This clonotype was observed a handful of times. This chain's CDR3 is CASSQDGGQGRSYEQYF. CDR3 coding DNA: TGCGCCAGCAGCCAAGATGGGGGACAGGGGAGGTCCTACGAGCAGTACTTC. The chain recombines TRBV4-1 with TRBJ2-7; TRBD1 matches at 10 bases. The CDR3 consists of 17 residues. V trimming: 0 bases; J trimming: 1 base; junction bases outside the gene matches: 6. Germline V CDR1 and CDR2: MGHRA, YSYEKL.